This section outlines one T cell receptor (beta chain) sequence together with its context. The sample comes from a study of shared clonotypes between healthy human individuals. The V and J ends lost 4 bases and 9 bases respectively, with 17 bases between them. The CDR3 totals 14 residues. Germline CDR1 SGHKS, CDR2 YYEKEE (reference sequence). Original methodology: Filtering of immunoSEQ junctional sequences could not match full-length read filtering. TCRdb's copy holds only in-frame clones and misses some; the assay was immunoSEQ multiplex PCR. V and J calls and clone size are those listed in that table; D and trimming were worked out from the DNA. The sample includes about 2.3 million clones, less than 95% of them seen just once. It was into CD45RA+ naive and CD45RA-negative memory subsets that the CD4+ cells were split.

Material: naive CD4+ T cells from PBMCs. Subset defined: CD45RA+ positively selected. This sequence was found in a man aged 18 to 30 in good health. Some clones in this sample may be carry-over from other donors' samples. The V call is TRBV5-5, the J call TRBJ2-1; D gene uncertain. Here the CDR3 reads CASSPTSSPGEQFF. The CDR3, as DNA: TGTGCCAGCAGCCCAACTTCTTCGCCTGGTGAGCAGTTCTTC.